Each of the 5 T cell receptor beta chains below was sequenced from the same sample in a study of regulatory T cells in long-lasting Graves disease. Indicated time point: persistent/refractory GD, antithyroid drugs over 5 years with positive TRAb. Scientists built the TCR library using RNA that was extracted from PBMCs. To make TCR beta libraries, researchers used iRepertoire HTBI primers and Arm-PCR of CDR3 regions. TCRdb redid the calling of the multiplex PCR reads with MiXCR, one entry per CDR3 protein. The sample has some 370,000 distinct CDR3 sequences, 20% to 25% seen once. The starting material was peripheral blood mononuclear cells (PBMCs), obtained when the disease was refractory, from a patient treated with antithyroid drugs. These TCRs come from a woman between 35 and 50 years old with Graves disease.

In its sample, this clonotype was seen many times. This CDR3 is CASSLQGLETQYF. For the CDR3, the DNA is TGTGCCAGCAGCCTACAGGGTCTGGAGACCCAGTACTTC. The chain links TRBV7-2 to TRBJ2-5; tentative D call: TRBD1 (6 bases). This CDR3 comprises 13 residues. The ends were cut back, 5 bases at V and 5 bases at J, with 12 bases in the middle. The V gene's germline CDR1 is SGHTA and CDR2 FQGNSA.

In this sample, this clonotype turned up a few times. The J gene is TRBJ2-3, the V gene TRBV20-1; 8 bases fit TRBD1. From germline, CDR1 is DFQATT and CDR2 SNEGSKA (reference sequence). The J segment lost 2 bases and the V segment lost 7 bases, leaving 5 bases of the junction unmatched. The CDR3 spans 13 residues. CDR3 bases: TGCAGTGTCACGGACAGGGACACAGATACGCAGTATTTT. Translated: CSVTDRDTDTQYF.

The V call is TRBV4-1, the J call TRBJ1-2; unclear D gene. Trimming stripped 1 base from V and 5 bases from J, with 14 bases between. CDR3 length: 15 residues. Germline V gene lookup returns CDR1 MGHRA and CDR2 YSYEKL. Written as DNA, the CDR3 is TGCGCCAGCAGCCAAGGGTTGTCGGAGTATTATGGCTACACCTTC. Translated: CASSQGLSEYYGYTF.

This clonotype was picked up many times. This chain connects TRBV13 to TRBJ2-7; D remains ambiguous. Trimming removed 4 bases from V and 1 base from J, with 14 bases in between. The germline V gene has CDR1 PRHDT and CDR2 FYEKMQ (reference sequence). The CDR3 loop spans 15 amino acids. CDR3 sequence: CASSWHGLSSYEQYF. CDR3 bases: TGTGCCAGCAGCTGGCATGGCTTAAGTTCCTACGAGCAGTACTTC. The full variable domain, completed using reference TRBV13 and TRBJ2-7, is AAGVIQSPRHLIKEKRETATLKCYPIPRHDTVYWYQQGPGQDPQFLISFYEKMQSDKGSIPDRFSAQQFSDYHSELNMSSLELGDSALYFCASSWHGLSSYEQYFGPGTRLTVT.

This clonotype was observed a few times. V usage is TRBV5-1 and J usage is TRBJ2-5; D unresolved. V was shortened by 0 bases and J by 5 bases, with 8 bases between the two germline ends. There are 13 residues in the CDR3. Looked up from germline, CDR1 is SGHRS and CDR2 is YFSETQ. The CDR3 region has the DNA TGCGCCAGCAGCTTGGCCGGTTTGGAGACCCAGTACTTC. This gives the protein CASSLAGLETQYF.